This T cell receptor beta chain is from a study of T cells in women clearing cervical HPV infection. Concerning this clone: The CDR3 end lies 3 residues beyond the end of the read and is filled in from the germline J gene.

Assay: immunoSEQ multiplex PCR; the TCRdb copy retains only in-frame clones and omits some. Its listing shows roughly 45,000 clones. The CDR3 is made up of 14 amino acids. The germline gives CDR1 DFQATT, CDR2 SNEGSKA (reference sequence). With V trimmed by 0 bases and J by 4 bases, 3 bases remained unmatched. This chain connects TRBV20-1 to TRBJ2-1; 7 bases agree with TRBD2. The receptor was derived from a woman between 18 and 75 years old with a cervical HPV16 infection that either progressed to CIN3+ or cleared (not recorded which). Material: blood buffy coat. The DNA read from the CDR3 is TGCAGTGCTAGAGAGGGACTAAAATACAATGAG. As protein: CSAREGLKYNE. The CDR3 in its entirety is CSAREGLKYNEQFF.